A selection of T cell receptor beta chains follows, all from one sample in a study of identical twins. TCRdb re-called the 5' RACE reads with MiXCR, one entry per CDR3 protein. Of some 500,000 distinct CDR3 sequences in the sample, approximately 15% are singletons; the top ten hold around 0.52%. The same data also contributed to another study, on yellow fever vaccine responses in identical twins.

The sequencing sample was made of CD4+ T cells sorted from blood. Receptors originate from a woman aged 18-29 years in good health. The CDR3 runs from the conserved cysteine through the conserved F or W. A D gene is named only where the DNA matches it firmly. Clone size is not always given. Where it is, it says once, few, many or a class for expanded clones.

j_gene: TRBJ2-7; d_gene: NA; v_gene: TRBV9; abundance: NA; CDR3aa: CASSVALGGEQYF; CDR3nt: TGTGCCAGCAGCGTAGCTCTGGGTGGCGAGCAGTACTTC
j_gene: TRBJ1-6; d_gene: TRBD1; v_gene: TRBV6-1; abundance: NA; CDR3aa: CASNDRGSRDSPLHF; CDR3nt: TGTGCCAGCAATGACAGGGGCTCCAGGGATTCACCCCTCCACTTT
j_gene: TRBJ2-1; d_gene: NA; v_gene: TRBV7-8; abundance: few; CDR3aa: CASSQTRGMSSYNEQFF; CDR3nt: TGTGCCAGCAGCCAGACTAGGGGGATGAGCTCCTACAATGAGCAGTTCTTC
j_gene: TRBJ1-2; d_gene: TRBD1; v_gene: TRBV5-1; abundance: NA; CDR3aa: CASSLSGTGAYGYTF; CDR3nt: TGCGCCAGCAGCTTGAGTGGGACAGGGGCCTATGGCTACACCTTC
j_gene: TRBJ2-7; d_gene: TRBD2; v_gene: TRBV5-1; abundance: NA; CDR3aa: CASRAGLAAYEQYF; CDR3nt: TGCGCCAGCAGGGCGGGACTAGCGGCCTACGAGCAGTACTTC
j_gene: TRBJ1-6; d_gene: TRBD1; v_gene: TRBV4-2; abundance: few; CDR3aa: CASSQVRGTEANSPLHF; CDR3nt: TGTGCCAGCAGCCAAGTTCGCGGGACAGAAGCTAATTCACCCCTCCACTTT
j_gene: TRBJ1-1; d_gene: TRBD1; v_gene: TRBV7-9; abundance: NA; CDR3aa: CASSPKGQDTEAFF; CDR3nt: TGTGCCAGCAGTCCAAAGGGACAGGACACTGAAGCTTTCTTT
j_gene: TRBJ2-7; d_gene: NA; v_gene: TRBV21-1; abundance: NA; CDR3aa: CASSQPYEQYF; CDR3nt: TGTGCCAGCAGCCAGCCCTACGAGCAGTACTTC
j_gene: TRBJ2-3; d_gene: NA; v_gene: TRBV11-3; abundance: NA; CDR3aa: CASSFGGSSTDTQYF; CDR3nt: TGTGCCAGCAGCTTCGGGGGATCTAGCACAGATACGCAGTATTTT
j_gene: TRBJ2-5; d_gene: NA; v_gene: TRBV7-2; abundance: few; CDR3aa: CASSFVGGRGETQYF; CDR3nt: TGTGCCAGCAGCTTTGTGGGGGGCCGAGGAGAGACCCAGTACTTC
j_gene: TRBJ2-3; d_gene: NA; v_gene: TRBV12-3/TRBV12-4; abundance: few; CDR3aa: CASSLSRTSSTDTQYF; CDR3nt: TGTGCCAGCAGTTTATCCAGAACCTCTAGCACAGATACGCAGTATTTT
j_gene: TRBJ2-3; d_gene: NA; v_gene: TRBV7-2; abundance: few; CDR3aa: CASWGGASSTDTQYF; CDR3nt: TGTGCCAGCTGGGGCGGAGCCTCTAGCACAGATACGCAGTATTTT
j_gene: TRBJ2-3; d_gene: TRBD2; v_gene: TRBV3-1; abundance: few; CDR3aa: CASSQEGLAERADTQYF; CDR3nt: TGTGCCAGCAGCCAGGAGGGACTAGCGGAGCGGGCAGATACGCAGTATTTT
j_gene: TRBJ2-3; d_gene: TRBD2; v_gene: TRBV3-1; abundance: few; CDR3aa: CASSQGVAGMRTDTQYF; CDR3nt: TGTGCCAGCAGCCAAGGGGTAGCGGGGATGCGCACAGATACGCAGTATTTT
j_gene: TRBJ2-7; d_gene: TRBD1; v_gene: TRBV9; abundance: few; CDR3aa: CASSGGTGLPYEQYF; CDR3nt: TGTGCCAGCAGCGGAGGGACAGGGCTGCCCTACGAGCAGTACTTC
j_gene: TRBJ2-7; d_gene: TRBD1; v_gene: TRBV7-2; abundance: NA; CDR3aa: CASSSGQVGGEQYF; CDR3nt: TGTGCCAGCAGCTCGGGACAGGTCGGAGGCGAGCAGTACTTC
j_gene: TRBJ2-1; d_gene: TRBD2; v_gene: TRBV3-1; abundance: few; CDR3aa: CASSQGGRAHNEQFF; CDR3nt: TGTGCCAGCAGCCAAGGCGGGAGGGCCCACAATGAGCAGTTCTTC
j_gene: TRBJ2-1; d_gene: NA; v_gene: TRBV11-3; abundance: NA; CDR3aa: CASSLEAGPAPNEQFF; CDR3nt: TGTGCCAGCAGCTTAGAGGCGGGCCCAGCCCCCAATGAGCAGTTCTTC
j_gene: TRBJ1-3; d_gene: TRBD1; v_gene: TRBV15; abundance: few; CDR3aa: CATSRTTGGTENTIYF; CDR3nt: TGTGCCACCAGCCGGACAACAGGGGGTACTGAAAACACCATATATTTT
j_gene: TRBJ2-2; d_gene: TRBD1; v_gene: TRBV11-2; abundance: few; CDR3aa: CASSHYRTGAGELFF; CDR3nt: TGTGCCAGCAGCCACTACCGGACAGGAGCCGGGGAGCTGTTTTTT
j_gene: TRBJ2-5; d_gene: NA; v_gene: TRBV28; abundance: NA; CDR3aa: CASRSEETQYF; CDR3nt: TGTGCCAGCCGATCCGAAGAGACCCAGTACTTC
j_gene: TRBJ2-7; d_gene: NA; v_gene: TRBV15; abundance: NA; CDR3aa: CATSSLDRTYEQYF; CDR3nt: TGTGCCACCAGCAGTCTCGACAGAACCTACGAGCAGTACTTC
j_gene: TRBJ2-1; d_gene: NA; v_gene: TRBV7-8; abundance: NA; CDR3aa: CASSPRRWEAINEQFF; CDR3nt: TGTGCCAGCAGCCCCCGAAGGTGGGAGGCTATCAATGAGCAGTTCTTC
j_gene: TRBJ2-3; d_gene: TRBD1; v_gene: TRBV7-9; abundance: many; CDR3aa: CASSSWTGNTDTQYF; CDR3nt: TGTGCCAGCAGCTCGTGGACAGGGAACACAGATACGCAGTATTTT
j_gene: TRBJ2-7; d_gene: TRBD2; v_gene: TRBV28; abundance: many; CDR3aa: CASSSTGTSSYEQYF; CDR3nt: TGTGCCAGCAGTTCGACCGGGACTAGTTCCTACGAGCAGTACTTC
j_gene: TRBJ2-3; d_gene: NA; v_gene: TRBV3-1; abundance: NA; CDR3aa: CASSPRGTGIRRDTQYF; CDR3nt: TGTGCCAGCAGCCCCCGAGGGACCGGGATAAGGAGAGATACGCAGTATTTT
j_gene: TRBJ2-3; d_gene: NA; v_gene: TRBV15; abundance: few; CDR3aa: CATSSPTGSTDTQYF; CDR3nt: TGTGCCACCAGCAGTCCCACGGGGAGCACAGATACGCAGTATTTT
j_gene: TRBJ2-1; d_gene: TRBD2; v_gene: TRBV6-2/TRBV6-3; abundance: few; CDR3aa: CASSYFLAGGYNEQFF; CDR3nt: TGTGCCAGCAGTTACTTTCTAGCGGGGGGTTACAATGAGCAGTTCTTC
j_gene: TRBJ2-7; d_gene: NA; v_gene: TRBV29-1; abundance: NA; CDR3aa: CSTQKGVDEQYF; CDR3nt: TGCAGCACACAAAAAGGGGTTGACGAGCAGTACTTC
j_gene: TRBJ2-4; d_gene: TRBD2; v_gene: TRBV9; abundance: NA; CDR3aa: CASSVSWYEDREGIQYF; CDR3nt: TGTGCCAGCAGCGTATCTTGGTATGAGGACCGGGAGGGCATTCAGTACTTC
j_gene: TRBJ2-4; d_gene: NA; v_gene: TRBV20-1; abundance: NA; CDR3aa: CSGNQNLAKNIQYF; CDR3nt: TGCAGTGGAAACCAGAATCTAGCCAAAAACATTCAGTACTTC
j_gene: TRBJ2-2; d_gene: TRBD2; v_gene: TRBV12-3/TRBV12-4; abundance: many; CDR3aa: CASSLGAGPQNTGELFF; CDR3nt: TGTGCCAGCAGTTTAGGAGCGGGACCCCAGAACACCGGGGAGCTGTTTTTT
j_gene: TRBJ1-5; d_gene: NA; v_gene: TRBV20-1; abundance: NA; CDR3aa: CSAARIINQPQHF; CDR3nt: TGCAGTGCTGCACGGATTATCAATCAGCCCCAGCATTTT
j_gene: TRBJ2-3; d_gene: NA; v_gene: TRBV7-2; abundance: once; CDR3aa: CASSLDGPTWYF; CDR3nt: TGTGCCAGCAGCTTAGATGGGCCCACCTGGTATTTT
j_gene: TRBJ2-7; d_gene: NA; v_gene: TRBV2; abundance: NA; CDR3aa: CASSGDPHPKQYF; CDR3nt: TGTGCCAGCAGTGGAGACCCGCACCCCAAGCAGTACTTC
j_gene: TRBJ2-3; d_gene: TRBD2; v_gene: TRBV20-1; abundance: NA; CDR3aa: CSASVSGRLSDTQYF; CDR3nt: TGCAGTGCTAGCGTTAGCGGGAGGCTTAGTGATACGCAGTATTTT
j_gene: TRBJ2-7; d_gene: NA; v_gene: TRBV12-3/TRBV12-4; abundance: NA; CDR3aa: CASSRNQGSEQYF; CDR3nt: TGTGCCAGCAGCCGAAACCAGGGAAGCGAGCAGTACTTC
j_gene: TRBJ2-3; d_gene: TRBD2; v_gene: TRBV6-5; abundance: few; CDR3aa: CASSLLSGGSRLDTQYF; CDR3nt: TGTGCCAGCAGCTTACTTAGCGGGGGGTCCCGGTTGGATACGCAGTATTTT
j_gene: TRBJ2-3; d_gene: NA; v_gene: TRBV12-3/TRBV12-4; abundance: many; CDR3aa: CASSESGSSTDTQYF; CDR3nt: TGTGCCAGCAGTGAAAGCGGGTCTAGCACAGATACGCAGTATTTT
j_gene: TRBJ2-7; d_gene: TRBD1; v_gene: TRBV10-3; abundance: NA; CDR3aa: CAISGQGAHRYEQYF; CDR3nt: TGTGCCATCAGTGGACAGGGGGCGCATAGGTACGAGCAGTACTTC
j_gene: TRBJ2-2; d_gene: TRBD2; v_gene: TRBV7-2; abundance: NA; CDR3aa: CASSLAGGPTGELFF; CDR3nt: TGTGCCAGCAGCTTAGCGGGAGGGCCTACCGGGGAGCTGTTTTTT
j_gene: TRBJ1-4; d_gene: TRBD1; v_gene: TRBV7-8; abundance: few; CDR3aa: CASSLGLSGTTGRSEKLFF; CDR3nt: TGTGCCAGCAGCTTGGGCCTCAGCGGGACGACAGGGAGGTCGGAAAAACTGTTTTTT
j_gene: TRBJ2-3; d_gene: TRBD2; v_gene: TRBV3-1; abundance: few; CDR3aa: CASSPRTSGGYSTDTQYF; CDR3nt: TGTGCCAGCAGCCCTAGGACTAGCGGGGGATACAGCACAGATACGCAGTATTTT
j_gene: TRBJ1-1; d_gene: NA; v_gene: TRBV7-9; abundance: NA; CDR3aa: CASTVARGTEAFF; CDR3nt: TGTGCCAGCACCGTCGCCAGAGGGACTGAAGCTTTCTTT
j_gene: TRBJ2-5; d_gene: NA; v_gene: TRBV12-3/TRBV12-4; abundance: NA; CDR3aa: CASSPRREQETQYF; CDR3nt: TGTGCCAGCAGCCCGCGTCGGGAACAAGAGACCCAGTACTTC
j_gene: TRBJ2-7; d_gene: TRBD1; v_gene: TRBV20-1; abundance: few; CDR3aa: CSAHPTGTGGYEQYF; CDR3nt: TGCAGTGCCCACCCGACCGGGACAGGGGGCTACGAGCAGTACTTC
j_gene: TRBJ2-2; d_gene: NA; v_gene: TRBV12-3/TRBV12-4; abundance: NA; CDR3aa: CASSFGGETGELFF; CDR3nt: TGTGCCAGCAGTTTCGGGGGAGAGACCGGGGAGCTGTTTTTT
j_gene: TRBJ2-5; d_gene: NA; v_gene: TRBV15; abundance: NA; CDR3aa: CATSRVLTDETQYF; CDR3nt: TGTGCCACCAGCAGAGTCTTGACAGACGAGACCCAGTACTTC
j_gene: TRBJ2-1; d_gene: NA; v_gene: TRBV6-5; abundance: few; CDR3aa: CASSYVGSSYNEQFF; CDR3nt: TGTGCCAGCAGTTACGTAGGGAGCTCCTACAATGAGCAGTTCTTC
j_gene: TRBJ1-1; d_gene: NA; v_gene: TRBV27; abundance: NA; CDR3aa: CASSRDRIEAFF; CDR3nt: TGTGCCAGCAGCCGTGACAGGATTGAAGCTTTCTTT
j_gene: TRBJ1-1; d_gene: NA; v_gene: TRBV15; abundance: NA; CDR3aa: CATSFGMLGNTEAFF; CDR3nt: TGTGCCACCAGCTTTGGGATGTTGGGGAACACTGAAGCTTTCTTT
j_gene: TRBJ2-7; d_gene: NA; v_gene: TRBV11-2; abundance: NA; CDR3aa: CASSIAVVTGLYF; CDR3nt: TGTGCCAGCAGTATAGCCGTGGTAACAGGGCTGTACTTC
j_gene: TRBJ2-7; d_gene: TRBD1; v_gene: TRBV5-6; abundance: NA; CDR3aa: CASSGRDRRSYEQYF; CDR3nt: TGTGCCAGCAGCGGCCGGGACAGGCGGTCCTACGAGCAGTACTTC
j_gene: TRBJ1-2; d_gene: TRBD1; v_gene: TRBV6-5; abundance: NA; CDR3aa: CASSYLGTGGANYGYTF; CDR3nt: TGTGCCAGCAGTTACTTAGGGACAGGGGGTGCGAACTATGGCTACACCTTC
j_gene: TRBJ1-4; d_gene: NA; v_gene: TRBV2; abundance: few; CDR3aa: CASKRGDATNEKLFF; CDR3nt: TGTGCCAGCAAAAGGGGGGATGCAACTAATGAAAAACTGTTTTTT
j_gene: TRBJ2-1; d_gene: NA; v_gene: TRBV5-5; abundance: NA; CDR3aa: CASSLAGSGGPVSVF; CDR3nt: TGTGCCAGCAGCTTGGCCGGCTCGGGGGGCCCAGTTAGCGTCTTC